The 24 T cell receptor beta chains listed next were all sequenced from one sample in a study of tumor and adjacent non-tumor tissue in lung cancer. This sample's RNA came from whole unsorted tissue. The normal lung tissue was taken more than 3 cm from the tumor edge. TCRbeta libraries were built with three rounds of nested PCR, modified from ARM-PCR. One entry per CDR3 protein results from TCRdb running MiXCR on the multiplex PCR reads. The sample records tens of thousands of distinct CDR3 sequences, 80% to 90% being singletons. Sequencing was performed on distant non-tumor lung tissue. The receptors stem from a man in his 60s with non-small cell lung cancer.

Regarding this clonotype: Because the CDR3 is missing its conserved closing phenylalanine or tryptophan, this is likely a read error. The rearrangement joins TRBV20-1 to TRBJ2-7; maybe TRBD2 (6 bases). Per germline, CDR1 DFQATT and CDR2 SNEGSKA (reference sequence). This CDR3 has 15 amino acids. In nucleotides, the CDR3 is TGCAGCGGTATCCTGACAGTCGGGGGAAATTACGAGCAGTACATC. This encodes CSGILTVGGNYEQYI.

J is TRBJ2-3 and V is TRBV18; a possible D gene is TRBD1 (7 bases). This CDR3 is built from 15 residues. V lost 5 bases and J lost 0, with 12 bases in between. The germline CDR1 and CDR2 sequences are KGHSH and LQKENI. The CDR3 region is CASSSTGTSTDTQYF. CDR3 in DNA: TGTGCCAGCTCATCGACAGGGACTAGCACAGATACGCAGTATTTT.

As for this clonotype: Here the CDR3 omits its conserved ending phenylalanine or tryptophan, so a read error is the likely source. V is TRBV4-1 and J is TRBJ2-3; 9 bases map to TRBD2. The CDR3 has 17 amino acids. The germline V gene encodes CDR1 MGHRA and CDR2 YSYEKL. The CDR3 protein is CASRQEYGGTSTDTQYY. In nucleotides, the CDR3 is TGCGCCAGCAGACAAGAATACGGCGGGACTAGCACGGATACGCAGTATTAT.

DNA of the CDR3: TGTGCCAGCAGTCACCTACAGGGAAGCAATCAGCGCCTGCATTTT. Protein product: CASSHLQGSNQRLHF. The V gene is TRBV6-5, the J gene TRBJ1-5; D possibly corresponds to TRBD1 (6 bases). The CDR3 consists of 15 residues. CDR1 and CDR2 from the germline V gene are MNHEY and SVGAGI. Trimming removed 5 bases at V and 15 bases at J, with 26 bases between.

Concerning this clonotype: At one of its ends the junction is not consistent with the germline gene, which may arise from a read error. The gene calls are TRBV5-4 and TRBJ1-5; weak D call: TRBD1 (5 bases). From germline, CDR1 is SGHNT and CDR2 YYREEE (reference sequence). CDR3 length: 15 residues. The CDR3 bases are TGTGCCAGCAACTTTTTCGGGGGAAGCAATCAGTCCCAGCATTTT. Translation gives CASNFFGGSNQSQHF. Full variable domain (missing parts from reference TRBV5-4 and TRBJ1-5): ETGVTQSPTHLIKTRGQQVTLRCSSQSGHNTVSWYQQALGQGPQFIFQYYREEENGRGNFPPRFSGLQFPNYSSELNVNALELDDSALYLCASNFFGGSNQSQHFGDGTRLSIL.

The rearrangement joins TRBV5-7 to TRBJ1-5; D gene uncertain. TRBV5-7 is an ORF for which the function is uncertain. The V gene lost 4 bases and the J gene lost 4 bases, with 15 bases spanning the gap. The CDR3 length is 15 residues. The CDR3: CASSINPDWNQPQHF. CDR3 coding DNA: TGTGCCAGCAGCATTAACCCGGACTGGAATCAGCCCCAGCATTTT.

Details on this clonotype: Germline and junction disagree at one end, which may indicate a read error. In DNA form, the CDR3 reads TGTGCCAGCAGTTACTCGGAGACTAGCGGCTCCTACAATGAGCAACTCTTC. Encoded protein: CASSYSETSGSYNEQLF. The chain recombines TRBV6-2 or TRBV6-3 with TRBJ2-1, with TRBD2 matching 9 bases. Germline V gene lookup returns CDR1 MNHEY and CDR2 SVGEGT. This CDR3 has 17 amino acids.

This chain connects TRBV29-1 to TRBJ2-3; weak D call: TRBD2 (6 bases). The CDR3 spans 15 residues. The V gene's germline CDR1 is SQVTM and CDR2 ANQGSEA. V was shortened by 7 bases and J by 0 bases, with 17 bases between the two germline ends. DNA for the CDR3: TGCAGCGCTAATCGGGAGCCAACTAGCACAGATACGCAGTATTTT. Protein sequence: CSANREPTSTDTQYF.

Concerning this clonotype: A read error may produce the germline difference seen at one junction end. The V call is TRBV11-2, the J call TRBJ2-2, with TRBD2 as a possible D gene (6 bases). The CDR3 is 16 amino acids. Germline CDR1 and CDR2: SGHAT and FQNNGV. The CDR3 loop is CASNLEPPTSSGELFF. CDR3 sequence (DNA): TGTGCCAGCAACTTAGAACCCCCCACTAGCTCCGGGGAGCTGTTTTTT. The full variable domain, completed using reference TRBV11-2 and TRBJ2-2, is EAGVAQSPRYKIIEKRQSVAFWCNPISGHATLYWYQQILGQGPKLLIQFQNNGVVDDSQLPKDRFSAERLKGVDSTLKIQPAKLEDSAVYLCASNLEPPTSSGELFFGEGSRLTVL.

About this clonotype itself: This may be a read error: a much more frequent sequence differs by one nucleotide. V usage is TRBV4-1 and J usage is TRBJ1-4; tentative D call: TRBD1 (5 bases). The germline gives CDR1 MGHRA, CDR2 YSYEKL. The CDR3 loop spans 18 amino acids. CDR3 DNA sequence: TGCGCCGGCAGCCAAGTCCTCAGACAGTTAGCGGGCAAAGGAAAACTGTTTTTT. This sequence encodes CAGSQVLRQLAGKGKLFF.

As concerns this clonotype: The conserved phenylalanine or tryptophan normally closing the CDR3 is absent here, so this likely arose from a read error. The V and J genes are TRBV4-2 and TRBJ1-1; D may be TRBD1 (6 bases). CDR3 length: 16 amino acids. Germline assignment: CDR1 LGHNA and CDR2 YNFKEQ. CDR3 sequence reads: CAGSQVGQLENTEAFS. CDR3 in DNA: TGTGCCGGCAGCCAAGTCGGACAGCTCGAGAACACTGAAGCTTTCTCT.

This clonotype appeared a few times. The chain has TRBV6-5 and TRBJ2-5, with D uncertain. Between the trimmed V and J ends, which lost 9 bases and 1 base, there was a span of 12 bases. CDR1 and CDR2 (germline): MNHEY, SVGAGI. The CDR3 has 13 residues. The CDR3 loop is CASRRLSQETQYF. The DNA for the CDR3 is TGTGCCAGTCGTAGGCTCTCCCAAGAGACCCAGTACTTC.

Only one count was recorded for this clonotype. Just one base apart from a much larger clone, this may be a read error. This rearrangement joins TRBV6-5 to TRBJ2-1; 9 nucleotides agree with TRBD2. The CDR3 has 22 amino acids. CDR1 and CDR2 from the germline V gene are MNHEY and SVGAGI. The CDR3: CASSYPPTDRRHSGSFYNEHFF. The CDR3 DNA follows: TGTGCCAGCAGTTACCCCCCCACGGACAGACGCCATAGCGGGAGCTTTTACAATGAGCATTTCTTC.

On this clonotype: A single base separates this from a much larger clone, so it may be a read error. The chain couples TRBV7-9 to TRBJ1-2, with D maybe TRBD1 (5 bases). Germline-derived CDR1 and CDR2 are SEHNR and FQNEAQ (reference sequence). The CDR3 is 11 residues long. Trimming left V 10 bases short and J 8 bases short, with 14 bases between. The CDR3 bases are TGTGCCACCACTCGAGGGGAGGGCTACACCTTC. Encoded protein: CATTRGEGYTF.

Of note for this clonotype: A read error is possible here, since a much larger clone lies one base away. This chain joins TRBV5-6 and TRBJ1-2; D unclear. The CDR3 sequence is 13 residues long. The germline CDR1 and CDR2 sequences are SGHDT and YYEEEE. The V end lost 4 bases, the J end lost 6 bases, and 13 bases lay between the germline ends. CDR3 residues: CASSTIMVDGYTF. The CDR3 DNA reads as TGTGCCAGCAGCACCATAATGGTGGATGGCTACACCTTC.

As concerns this clonotype: Compared with germline, one end of the junction differs, possibly owing to a read error. V and J are TRBV5-1 and TRBJ2-1; maybe TRBD2 (5 bases). The CDR3 length is 15 residues. Per the germline V gene, CDR1 is SGHRS and CDR2 is YFSETQ. CDR3 in DNA: TGCGCCAGCAGCTTGGCGGGGTTCTCCTACGATGAGCAGTTCTTC. This translates into CASSLAGFSYDEQFF.

This clonotype appeared a few times. At one end, the junction sequence differs from germline, possibly due to a read error. J is TRBJ2-2 and V is TRBV11-2; no firm D call. The germline CDR1 and CDR2 sequences are SGHAT and FQNNGV. CDR3 size: 15 residues. The CDR3 DNA reads TGTGCTAGCAGCGAAGGTGGCAGAAGCATCGGGGAGCTGTTTTTT. Amino acid sequence: CASSEGGRSIGELFF. Full variable domain (rest looked up from reference TRBV11-2 and TRBJ2-2): EAGVAQSPRYKIIEKRQSVAFWCNPISGHATLYWYQQILGQGPKLLIQFQNNGVVDDSQLPKDRFSAERLKGVDSTLKIQPAKLEDSAVYLCASSEGGRSIGELFFGEGSRLTVL.

This clonotype has a single count. The junction departs from germline at one end; a sequencing error may be responsible. This rearrangement joins TRBV11-2 to TRBJ2-2, with TRBD1 as a possible D gene (6 bases). Germline V gene data show CDR1 as SGHAT and CDR2 as FQNNGV. This CDR3 is built from 15 residues. CDR3 region: CDSSSTGMITGELFF. The CDR3 nucleotides read TGTGACAGCAGCTCAACAGGGATGATTACCGGGGAGCTGTTTTTT.

As concerns this clonotype: As the CDR3 is not closed by the conserved phenylalanine or tryptophan, this likely results from a read error. The chain combines TRBV6-5 with TRBJ1-6, with D uncertain. Per the germline V gene, CDR1 is MNHEY and CDR2 is SVGAGI. The CDR3 is made up of 14 amino acids. The V gene lost 4 bases and the J gene lost 14 bases, with 18 bases spanning the gap. Written as DNA, the CDR3 is TGTGCCAGCAGTTTCTCCCCGGGAGGGAAGGCCCTCCACATT. This encodes CASSFSPGGKALHI.

Turning to this clonotype: This may come from a read error, since a much larger clone is one base off. This sequence joins TRBV14 and TRBJ2-7; perhaps TRBD1 as D (6 bases). The germline V gene has CDR1 SGHDN and CDR2 FVKESK. The CDR3 length is 14 residues. Here the CDR3 reads CDSSQGHMIREQYF. In DNA form, the CDR3 reads TGTGACAGCAGCCAGGGACATATGATTCGCGAGCAGTACTTC.

Comment on this clonotype: One end of the junction varies from germline; a read error may be responsible. This chain uses TRBV20-1 with TRBJ2-7; D gene ambiguous. The CDR3 extends over 13 amino acids. Germline V gives CDR1 DFQATT, CDR2 SNEGSKA (reference sequence). This CDR3 is CIAMGMAIGEHYF. The DNA of the CDR3 is TGCATTGCTATGGGGATGGCTATAGGTGAGCATTACTTC.

The chain recombines TRBV2 with TRBJ2-7; perhaps TRBD2 as D (5 bases). This CDR3 spans 14 amino acids. V lost 9 bases and J 3 bases, leaving 18 bases between the germline ends. CDR1 is SNHLY, CDR2 FYNNEI, per germline. The CDR3 region has the DNA TGTGCCAGGACCGACGAGGGATTTAGCTACGAGCAGTACTTC. This encodes CARTDEGFSYEQYF.

Comments on this clonotype: Just one base apart from a much larger clone, this may be a read error. The missing conserved phenylalanine or tryptophan at the end of this CDR3 makes a read error likely. The V call is TRBV20-1, the J call TRBJ1-2; TRBD1 matches 11 bases. V was pared by 0 bases and J by 5 bases, with 11 bases of the junction left unmatched. Germline V CDR1 and CDR2: DFQATT, SNEGSKA (reference sequence). The CDR3 sequence is 17 residues long. Written as DNA, the CDR3 is TGCAGTGCTAGAGATCTCAGGACAGGGGGCGCGGGATATGGCTACACCCTC. It codes for CSARDLRTGGAGYGYTL.

On this clonotype itself: One end of the junction varies from germline; a read error may be responsible. The chain links TRBV6-1 to TRBJ1-3; D perhaps matches TRBD1 (5 bases). This CDR3 contains 12 residues. The germline V gene encodes CDR1 MNHNS and CDR2 SASEGT. CDR3 residues: CASRTSRNTVYF. The DNA of the CDR3 is TGCGCCAGCAGGACAAGCCGAAACACCGTATATTTT.